This entry is about one T cell receptor (beta chain). The sample comes from a study of blood T cell repertoires in COVID-19. For the study at large: The United States, Italy and Spain supplied acute and convalescent COVID-19 samples.

Categorization into cohorts depended on clinical history that participants reported. Germline values: CDR1 MDHEN, CDR2 SYDVKM. V lost 6 bases and J lost 3; bases outside the gene matches: 6. The CDR3 is made up of 16 amino acids. The authors' processing: Reference gene primer amplification gave estimated nucleated cell counts. Libraries were prepared by immunoSEQ multiplex PCR; TCRdb keeps only in-frame clonotypes and omits some of them. V, J and clone size reflect that table, while D and trimming were determined from the DNA. The data show around 370,000 clones, 88% seen once. The specimen sequenced was PBMCs or T cells enriched from blood (not recorded which). The chain couples TRBV28 to TRBJ1-5; 12 bases align to TRBD1. This receptor was obtained from a woman between 18 and 30 years old who had recovered from COVID-19. CDR3 residues: CASRPGQGANNQPQHF. CDR3 DNA sequence: TGTGCCAGCAGGCCGGGACAGGGGGCTAACAATCAGCCCCAGCATTTT.